This TCR beta chain was sequenced during a study of preoperative IRX-2 immunotherapy in early breast cancer. Noted treatment: preoperative locoregional IRX-2 cytokine immunotherapy. CDR3 length: 17 residues. Germline V gives CDR1 MNHGY, CDR2 SAAAGT. V shed 11 bases and J shed 1 base, with 21 bases lying between them. The table came from immunoSEQ multiplex PCR; TCRdb's copy has only in-frame clones and leaves some out. This table holds some 1,100 clones, more than 65% found once. This TCR came from a human donor with breast cancer. The chain joins TRBV6-8 to TRBJ1-6; TRBD1 might be the D (5 bases). Sequencing was performed on normal tissue next to the tumor, taken from a patient treated with IRX-2 immunotherapy. The CDR3 region is CAVRSGGGGSYNSPLHF. CDR3 coding DNA: TGTGCCGTCCGATCGGGGGGGGGTGGATCCTATAATTCACCCCTCCACTTT.